The 18 T cell receptor beta chains listed next were all sequenced from one sample in a study of patients and donors after allogeneic stem cell transplantation. TCRdb used MiXCR to reprocess the RT-PCR reads, holding one entry per CDR3 protein. The table includes tens of thousands of distinct CDR3 sequences, around 7% detected once. Specimen: blood, either unsorted or a sorted T cell fraction (not recorded which). The receptors here all came from a human donor who was either an allogeneic HSCT recipient or a stem cell or donor lymphocyte infusion donor (not recorded which). It is not recorded whose cells these are; they may come from a transplant donor.

This clonotype is judged medium-sized. The chain links TRBV10-3 to TRBJ1-1, with a possible D match to TRBD1 (5 bases). This CDR3 region has 15 residues. Trimming removed 3 bases from V and 1 base from J, with 12 bases in between. Germline V CDR1 and CDR2: ENHRY, SYGVKD. The CDR3 region is CAISERGLQNTEAFF. The CDR3 coding sequence is TGTGCCATCAGTGAAAGGGGACTGCAGAACACTGAAGCTTTCTTT.

This chain uses TRBV28 with TRBJ2-5; D unresolved. From germline, CDR1 is MDHEN and CDR2 SYDVKM. V gave up 1 base and J gave up 7 bases, with 10 bases separating them. There are 13 residues in the CDR3. The CDR3, as DNA: TGTGCCAGCAGTTTATCCCAATTAGGGACCCAGTACTTC. It is translated as CASSLSQLGTQYF.

This clonotype was picked up many times. V is TRBV6-6 and J is TRBJ2-2; TRBD2 agrees at 9 bases. CDR3 length: 16 amino acids. The V gene's germline CDR1 is MNHNY and CDR2 SVGAGI (reference sequence). Trimming cost V 2 bases and J 0 bases; bases outside gene matches: 1. In nucleotides, the CDR3 is TGTGCCAGCAGTTACGCGGGAGGGCCGAACACCGGGGAGCTGTTTTTT. Translating gives CASSYAGGPNTGELFF.

This clonotype was seen at least ten times. The J gene is TRBJ2-3, the V gene TRBV7-2, with D perhaps matching TRBD2 (5 bases). This CDR3 region has 15 residues. V shed 1 base and J shed 3 bases, with 11 bases lying between them. The germline gives CDR1 SGHTA, CDR2 FQGNSA. CDR3 residues: CASSLDTGRTDTQYF. CDR3 in DNA: TGTGCCAGCAGCTTAGATACGGGAAGAACAGATACGCAGTATTTT.

This clonotype was picked up many times. The chain has TRBV20-1 and TRBJ2-3, with 9 bases that match TRBD2. The CDR3 covers 14 residues. Germline lookup yields CDR1 DFQATT and CDR2 SNEGSKA (reference sequence). V gave up 2 bases and J gave up 4 bases; unmatched junction bases: 4. CDR3 residues: CSARKAGGPDTQYF. In DNA form, the CDR3 reads TGCAGTGCTAGAAAAGCGGGAGGTCCAGATACGCAGTATTTT.

This clonotype was detected many times. This sequence joins TRBV7-9 and TRBJ1-6; unclear D gene. Germline V CDR1 and CDR2: SEHNR, FQNEAQ (reference sequence). V lost 5 bases and J lost 7, with 9 bases in between. This CDR3 has 13 amino acids. CDR3 nucleotide sequence: TGTGCCAGCAGCCCGAACACGAATTCACCCCTCCACTTT. Translation: CASSPNTNSPLHF.

Only a few counts were recorded for this clonotype. J is TRBJ2-1 and V is TRBV18, with D possibly matching TRBD1 (6 bases). The germline V and J ends were trimmed by 5 bases and 9 bases, with 11 bases remaining between them. Germline CDR1 is KGHSH and CDR2 is LQKENI. This CDR3 contains 12 residues. DNA for the CDR3: TGTGCCAGCTCAGCCGGGACAAGTGAGCAGTTCTTC. Protein sequence: CASSAGTSEQFF.

This clonotype showed up many times. The chain couples TRBV24-1 to TRBJ2-1; 13 bases agree with TRBD2. V gave up 0 bases and J gave up 7 bases; unmatched junction bases: 8. Germline V CDR1 and CDR2: KGHDR, SFDVKD. This CDR3 has 18 residues. CDR3 sequence (DNA): TGTGCCACCAGTGATTTGGGATCAGGGGGACTAGCGGGGAATGAGCAGTTCTTC. Encoded protein: CATSDLGSGGLAGNEQFF.

This clonotype has at least ten counts. V gene TRBV15 combines with J gene TRBJ2-7, with D maybe TRBD2 (5 bases). The V end was cut by 0 bases, the J end by 5 bases, with 11 bases between. Germline V CDR1 and CDR2: LNHNV, YYDKDF (reference sequence). This CDR3 has 14 residues. CDR3 bases: TGTGCCACCAGCAGAGACTGGACTTTTCACGAGCAGTACTTC. It specifies CATSRDWTFHEQYF.

This clonotype was observed a few times. J is TRBJ2-2 and V is TRBV10-3; D perhaps matches TRBD2 (6 bases). With 8 bases removed from V and 6 bases from J, the gap between germline ends came to 16 bases. The CDR3 extends over 14 amino acids. The germline V gene encodes CDR1 ENHRY and CDR2 SYGVKD. The CDR3 region is CAIQNGGMAGELFF. In nucleotides, the CDR3 is TGTGCCATCCAGAACGGGGGAATGGCCGGGGAGCTGTTTTTT.

This chain links TRBV11-2 with TRBJ2-5; unclear D gene. CDR3 length: 13 residues. V was cut by 3 bases and J by 1 base, with 6 bases left in between. Germline V gene sequence: CDR1 SGHAT, CDR2 FQNNGV. The CDR3 DNA reads as TGTGCCAGCAGCTTTTCAAGCCAAGAGACCCAGTACTTC. Residues: CASSFSSQETQYF.

This clonotype was detected ten times or more. The chain links TRBV9 to TRBJ2-1; D may be TRBD1 (5 bases). The germline V and J ends were trimmed by 2 bases and 1 base, with 10 bases remaining between them. The germline gives CDR1 SGDLS, CDR2 YYNGEE. The CDR3 sequence is 15 residues long. The CDR3 DNA reads TGTGCCAGCAGCGTGTCAGGGCATTCCTACAATGAGCAGTTCTTC. Translating it yields CASSVSGHSYNEQFF.

The gene calls are TRBV4-1 and TRBJ1-1; TRBD1 is a possible D gene (5 bases). Deletions cut 5 bases from V and 1 base from J, with 11 bases between. The germline V gene has CDR1 MGHRA and CDR2 YSYEKL. This CDR3 contains 14 residues. The CDR3 here is CASSSQTANTEAFF. CDR3 sequence (DNA): TGCGCCAGCAGCTCCCAGACAGCGAACACTGAAGCTTTCTTT.

This clonotype was detected ten times or more. The gene calls are TRBV21-1 and TRBJ1-6. TRBV21-1 corresponds to a pseudogene. CDR3 length: 18 residues. Here the CDR3 reads CASSNMVGGELFNSPLHF. The CDR3 coding sequence is TGTGCCAGCAGCAACATGGTCGGTGGGGAACTATTCAATTCACCCCTCCACTTT.

In its sample, this clonotype was seen many times. V and J are TRBV19 and TRBJ1-4, with D tentatively TRBD1 (6 bases). This CDR3 is 14 amino acids long. Germline V CDR1 and CDR2: LNHDA, SQIVND (reference sequence). Trimming left V 7 bases short and J 7 bases short, with 16 bases between. CDR3 sequence (DNA): TGTGCCAGTACTCCTGTAGGCAGGGGTGAAAAACTGTTTTTT. This sequence encodes CASTPVGRGEKLFF.

The table lists this clonotype with many counts. The chain is built from TRBV25-1 and TRBJ1-1; D gene unclear. The V end was cut by 2 bases, the J end by 1 base, with 8 bases between. The CDR3 consists of 14 residues. Germline-derived CDR1 and CDR2 are MGHDK and SYGVNS. Here the CDR3 reads CASSEGPRNTEAFF. The CDR3, as DNA: TGTGCCAGCAGTGAAGGACCTAGGAACACTGAAGCTTTCTTT.

This clonotype was observed at least ten times. The chain links TRBV20-1 to TRBJ1-2; D unclear. The germline V gene has CDR1 DFQATT and CDR2 SNEGSKA (reference sequence). The CDR3 covers 13 residues. V was pared by 2 bases and J by 0 bases, with 7 bases between. CDR3 amino acids: CSARLGANYGYTF. The CDR3 region has the DNA TGCAGTGCTAGACTGGGTGCTAACTATGGCTACACCTTC.

This clonotype was observed a few times. The CDR3 spells CASSSSGPPAGSPLHF. For the CDR3, the DNA is TGTGCCAGCAGCTCCTCCGGTCCACCGGCGGGGTCACCCCTCCACTTT. The gene calls are TRBV5-6 and TRBJ1-6; the D is unclear. V gave up 3 bases and J gave up 10 bases, with 20 bases separating them. Germline values: CDR1 SGHDT, CDR2 YYEEEE. The CDR3 is 16 residues long.